The 29 T cell receptor beta chains reported below all come from one sample, sequenced in a study of shared clonotypes between healthy human individuals. Only in-frame clones appear in the TCRdb table, and some are missing; sequencing was by immunoSEQ multiplex PCR. The data hold millions of clones, with 93% observed a single time. Sequenced: naive CD4+ T cells from PBMCs. Subset: CD45RA+ positively selected. The receptors were gathered from a young man in good health. Some clones in this sample may be carry-over from other donors' samples.

This clone was recorded only once. V and J are TRBV2 and TRBJ2-7, with 7 nucleotides matching TRBD1. V shed 6 bases, J shed 6 bases, and the junction held 8 bases outside the gene matches. Germline V CDR1 and CDR2: SNHLY, FYNNEI. The CDR3 is 13 amino acids. The CDR3 protein is CASRLEGAREQYF. CDR3 sequence (DNA): TGTGCCAGCAGGCTCGAGGGGGCGCGCGAGCAGTACTTC.

The V call is TRBV15, the J call TRBJ1-2; 9 bases map to TRBD1. Germline CDR1 and CDR2: LNHNV and YYDKDF (reference sequence). The CDR3 spans 16 residues. The V segment lost 3 bases and the J segment 7 bases; nucleotides outside the gene matches: 12. In DNA form, the CDR3 reads TGTGCCACCAGCAGCCTGACCGGACAGGGGAGAAGTGGCTACACCTTC. Translated: CATSSLTGQGRSGYTF.

This chain uses TRBV7-3 with TRBJ2-2; TRBD1 is a possible D gene (6 bases). Deletions cut 1 base from V and 0 bases from J, with 18 bases between. This CDR3 is 19 amino acids long. Germline V gene lookup returns CDR1 SGHTA and CDR2 FQGTGA. DNA for the CDR3: TGTGCCAGCAGCTTAATCAAGGGGATAACAGGGACGAACACCGGGGAGCTGTTTTTT. This codes for CASSLIKGITGTNTGELFF.

This sequence joins TRBV2 and TRBJ2-1; D perhaps matches TRBD2 (6 bases). With 8 bases removed from V and 10 bases from J, the gap between germline ends came to 18 bases. Germline CDR1 is SNHLY and CDR2 is FYNNEI. This CDR3 has 13 amino acids. Here the CDR3 reads CASSGTQTGEQFF. CDR3 bases: TGTGCCAGCTCCGGGACTCAGACGGGGGAGCAGTTCTTC.

The chain carries TRBV10-1 and TRBJ2-1; no definite D call. CDR3 length equals 12 residues. Germline CDR1 and CDR2: WNHNN and SYGVQD (reference sequence). Trimming cost V 7 bases and J 8 bases, with 12 bases left between them. The CDR3 here is CASNDLTDEQFF. DNA of the CDR3: TGCGCCAGCAATGACCTTACGGATGAGCAGTTCTTC.

The V call is TRBV28, the J call TRBJ2-2; D ambiguous. The CDR3 contains 14 residues. Per germline, CDR1 MDHEN and CDR2 SYDVKM. Trimming stripped 11 bases from V and 7 bases from J, with 20 bases between. In nucleotides, the CDR3 is TGTGCCCTAAGCTCCGGAAAACGGAACGGGGAGCTGTTTTTT. Amino acid sequence: CALSSGKRNGELFF.

The chain couples TRBV5-1 to TRBJ2-1, with 10 bases lining up with TRBD1. The germline V gene has CDR1 SGHRS and CDR2 YFSETQ. V was pared by 2 bases and J by 9 bases, with 11 bases of the junction left unmatched. There are 16 residues in the CDR3. This chain's CDR3 is CASSFFPGQGESEQFF. CDR3 in DNA: TGCGCCAGCAGCTTTTTCCCCGGACAGGGGGAGAGTGAGCAGTTCTTC.

The rearrangement links TRBV18 to TRBJ2-3; D may be TRBD1 (5 bases). This CDR3 is 13 amino acids long. Per the germline V gene, CDR1 is KGHSH and CDR2 is LQKENI. Trimming left V 6 bases short and J 2 bases short, with 9 bases between. CDR3 nucleotide sequence: TGTGCCAGCTCCAGGGCGTACACAGATACGCAGTATTTT. This codes for CASSRAYTDTQYF.

The DNA for the CDR3 is TGTGCCAGCAGTTTATCCAGCTGGGACAGGGGAGGTTACGAGCAGTACTTC. It yields the protein CASSLSSWDRGGYEQYF. This rearrangement joins TRBV28 to TRBJ2-7, with 10 bases lining up with TRBD1. The CDR3 has 17 residues. Germline lookup yields CDR1 MDHEN and CDR2 SYDVKM. Trimming took 1 base from V and 4 from J; bases not matched to a gene: 10.

The rearrangement joins TRBV5-1 to TRBJ2-7; TRBD2 aligns across 8 bases. Looked up from germline, CDR1 is SGHRS and CDR2 is YFSETQ. J lost 6 bases, V lost 1 base, and 6 bases had no gene match. The CDR3 has 14 amino acids. The CDR3 spells CASSLMERETEQYF. The CDR3 bases are TGCGCCAGCAGCTTGATGGAGCGGGAGACCGAGCAGTACTTC.

The chain links TRBV2 to TRBJ1-5, with D perhaps TRBD1 (6 bases). V was cut by 7 bases and J by 6 bases, with 13 bases left in between. Germline V gene lookup returns CDR1 SNHLY and CDR2 FYNNEI. This CDR3 is 13 amino acids long. This CDR3 reads CASKGDVGQPQHF. In DNA, the CDR3 is TGTGCCAGCAAGGGGGATGTGGGTCAGCCCCAGCATTTT.

The genes are TRBV4-3 and TRBJ2-3; 8 nucleotides align to TRBD1. Germline-derived CDR1 and CDR2 are LGHNA and YSLEER. This CDR3 has 14 residues. Trimming cost V 4 bases and J 1 base; bases outside gene matches: 1. CDR3 coding DNA: TGCGCCAGCAGCCCGGGACAGGGCACAGATACGCAGTATTTT. Translating gives CASSPGQGTDTQYF.

The rearrangement joins TRBV2 to TRBJ2-2; tentatively, D is TRBD1 (6 bases). Germline V gives CDR1 SNHLY, CDR2 FYNNEI. The CDR3 sequence is 14 residues long. V lost 2 bases and J lost 7, with 11 bases in between. This CDR3 reads CASSETRGYGELFF. In DNA, the CDR3 is TGTGCCAGCAGTGAAACCAGGGGCTACGGGGAGCTGTTTTTT.

This clone has only a few counts. The chain recombines TRBV7-9 with TRBJ1-2; TRBD1 might be the D (6 bases). The germline V and J ends were trimmed by 5 bases and 8 bases, with 12 bases remaining between them. The CDR3 spans 12 residues. The germline V gene encodes CDR1 SEHNR and CDR2 FQNEAQ (reference sequence). The CDR3 nucleotides read TGTGCCAGCAGCATGACAGGTGACGGCTACACCTTC. Its translation is CASSMTGDGYTF.

CDR3 in amino acids: CASSPLRSSGGANVLTF. CDR3 bases: TGTGCCAGCAGCCCACTCCGAAGCAGTGGTGGGGCCAACGTCCTGACTTTC. The chain recombines TRBV28 with TRBJ2-6; D remains unclear. The germline V gene has CDR1 MDHEN and CDR2 SYDVKM. The CDR3 spans 17 residues. Trimming cost V 6 bases and J 3 bases, with 18 bases left between them.

Comments on this clone: The sample holds other DNA sequences that translate to the same CDR3. The chain links TRBV7-9 to TRBJ1-4, with TRBD1 matching over 10 bases. V trimming: 1 base; J trimming: 6 bases; junction bases outside the gene matches: 2. The CDR3 is 15 residues long. Germline lookup yields CDR1 SEHNR and CDR2 FQNEAQ (reference sequence). CDR3 sequence reads: CASSLGTGGDEKLFF. DNA for the CDR3: TGTGCCAGCAGCTTAGGGACAGGGGGAGATGAAAAACTGTTTTTT.

The chain links TRBV9 to TRBJ1-3, with D maybe TRBD1 (5 bases). Trimming took off 4 bases at V and 1 base at J, with 9 bases between the two ends. In germline, CDR1 is SGDLS, CDR2 YYNGEE. The CDR3 has 14 residues. CDR3 sequence reads: CASSWDPSGNTIYF. The CDR3 DNA reads TGTGCCAGCAGCTGGGACCCGTCTGGAAACACCATATATTTT.

The chain employs TRBV7-9 and TRBJ1-2, with 7 bases fitting TRBD1. Unmatched junction bases numbered 7, after V lost 5 bases and J lost 4 bases. Germline loops: CDR1 SEHNR, CDR2 FQNEAQ (reference sequence). The CDR3 contains 14 residues. The CDR3 nucleotides are TGTGCCAGCAGCCCGCGGCAGGGGGTCTATGGCTACACCTTC. The encoded protein is CASSPRQGVYGYTF.

This rearrangement joins TRBV28 to TRBJ1-2, with D perhaps matching TRBD1 (5 bases). The CDR3 totals 12 residues. V was shortened by 6 bases and J by 8 bases, with 13 bases between the two germline ends. The germline V gene has CDR1 MDHEN and CDR2 SYDVKM. The chain's CDR3 is CASSPLRAGYTF. The DNA of the CDR3 is TGTGCCAGCAGCCCCCTCAGGGCAGGCTACACCTTC.

A remark on this clone: The same CDR3 arises from other DNA sequences in this sample as well. This sequence joins TRBV11-3 and TRBJ2-1; tentatively, D is TRBD2 (5 bases). V dropped 1 base and J dropped 0 bases, with 7 bases sitting between them. This CDR3 has 15 residues. Germline V lookup: CDR1 SGHNT, CDR2 YENEEA. This CDR3 reads CASSLAGSSYNEQFF. CDR3 DNA sequence: TGTGCCAGCAGCTTAGCTGGGAGCTCCTACAATGAGCAGTTCTTC.

In this sample, this clone turned up a few times. The genes are TRBV5-6 and TRBJ2-7; 10 positions match TRBD1. The trim removed 3 bases at V and 4 bases at J, leaving 10 bases unmatched. This CDR3 has 16 residues. Germline V gives CDR1 SGHDT, CDR2 YYEEEE. The CDR3 DNA is TGTGCCAGCAGCTCCGAGACAGGGGGCAATACGTACGAGCAGTACTTC. Translated, it gives CASSSETGGNTYEQYF.

The V gene is TRBV15, the J gene TRBJ1-1; D is unclear. CDR1 is LNHNV and CDR2 is YYDKDF in the germline V gene (reference sequence). Trimming took off 1 base at V and 11 bases at J, with 14 bases between the two ends. The CDR3 has 13 residues. The CDR3 loop reads CATSRGSGFDAFF. The CDR3, as DNA: TGTGCCACCAGCAGAGGTTCAGGTTTTGACGCTTTCTTT.

The J gene is TRBJ2-2, the V gene TRBV10-1; D tentatively fits TRBD1 or TRBD2 (6 bases each). CDR1 is WNHNN, CDR2 SYGVQD, per germline (reference sequence). The V gene lost 5 bases and the J gene lost 3 bases, with 16 bases spanning the gap. The CDR3 length is 16 residues. The CDR3 nucleotides are TGCGCCAGCAGTCCCAAGGGGGACTCCTACACCGGGGAGCTGTTTTTT. It encodes CASSPKGDSYTGELFF.

The V call is TRBV28, the J call TRBJ1-4; maybe TRBD1 (5 bases). Germline V gene data show CDR1 as MDHEN and CDR2 as SYDVKM. CDR3 length: 16 amino acids. V was pared by 7 bases and J by 7 bases, with 22 bases between. In DNA form, the CDR3 reads TGTGCCAGCAAGGGGTACCTCGAAAACGCAGTTGAAAAACTGTTTTTT. Amino acid sequence: CASKGYLENAVEKLFF. The whole variable domain, remainder taken from reference TRBV28 and TRBJ1-4, is DVKVTQSSRYLVKRTGEKVFLECVQDMDHENMFWYRQDPGLGLRLIYFSYDVKMKEKGDIPEGYSVSREKKERFSLILESASTNQTSMYLCASKGYLENAVEKLFFGSGTQLSVL.

The DNA of the CDR3 is TGTGCCAGCAGTGAATTAGGAGGAAACTCCTACGAGCAGTACTTC. It is translated as CASSELGGNSYEQYF. The rearrangement links TRBV25-1 to TRBJ2-7; possibly TRBD2 for D (5 bases). Germline V gene data show CDR1 as MGHDK and CDR2 as SYGVNS. The V gene lost 1 base and the J gene lost 0 bases, with 10 bases spanning the gap. This CDR3 has 15 residues.

The V gene is TRBV5-1, the J gene TRBJ2-5; the match to TRBD2 covers 9 bases. The CDR3 is 14 amino acids. After removal of 2 bases from V and 1 base from J, the junction contained 0 bases not matched to a gene. CDR1 and CDR2 (germline): SGHRS, YFSETQ. In nucleotides, the CDR3 is TGCGCCAGCAGCTTTAGCGGGAGCCAAGAGACCCAGTACTTC. Its translation: CASSFSGSQETQYF.

The rearrangement links TRBV6-5 to TRBJ2-7; D may be TRBD1 or TRBD2 (5 bases each). V was shortened by 5 bases and J by 4 bases, with 18 bases between the two germline ends. CDR1 MNHEY and CDR2 SVGAGI come from the germline V gene. The CDR3 is made up of 15 amino acids. The CDR3 nucleotides read TGTGCCAGCAGTCCCGCGATAGGGGAGCGGTACGAGCAGTACTTC. Amino acid sequence: CASSPAIGERYEQYF.

The genes are TRBV30 and TRBJ2-5; TRBD1 matches 8 bases. The ends lost 4 bases at V and 5 bases at J; junction bases unmatched: 6. The germline CDR1 and CDR2 sequences are GTSNPN and SVGIG (reference sequence). The CDR3 has 13 residues. CDR3 sequence: CAWNRQGRETQYF. The CDR3 DNA sequence: TGTGCCTGGAACAGACAGGGGAGGGAGACCCAGTACTTC.

The V and J genes are TRBV9 and TRBJ2-1, with D hard to call. Looked up from germline, CDR1 is SGDLS and CDR2 is YYNGEE. V was clipped by 2 bases and J by 8 bases, with 17 bases between them. CDR3 size: 15 residues. The CDR3 bases are TGTGCCAGCAGCGTCTACTACCACCTTTGGGATGAGCAGTTCTTC. It codes for CASSVYYHLWDEQFF.